These T cell receptor beta chains were read from a single sample in a study of neurological immune-mediated disorders. Via MiXCR, TCRdb re-called the 5' RACE reads, giving one row per CDR3 protein. Here the sample spans 25,000 to 35,000 distinct CDR3 sequences, about 16% being singletons. Sequencing input: CD4+ T cells from blood. Receptors originate from a female donor with HTLV-1-associated myelopathy (HAM/TSP). Each CDR3 is given with its conserved first and last residue. D genes are given only for firm matches. Clone size, where shown, is once, few, many, or a class for clones that have expanded.

CDR3: CSARDKRGSNEQFF
DNA: TGCAGTGCTAGAGACAAGCGGGGGTCCAATGAGCAGTTCTTC
J: TRBJ2-1
V: TRBV20-1
size: many
D: TRBD2

CDR3: CSARDLEESETF
DNA: TGCAGTGCTAGAGATCTGGAGGAGAGTGAGACCTTC
J: TRBJ1-2
V: TRBV20-1
size: NA
D: NA

CDR3: CSARDSGGQGTDTQYF
DNA: TGCAGTGCTAGAGATAGCGGGGGACAGGGCACAGATACGCAGTATTTT
J: TRBJ2-3
V: TRBV20-1
size: NA
D: NA

CDR3: CASSLAGDITDTQYF
DNA: TGTGCCAGCAGCTTGGCGGGGGATATCACAGATACGCAGTATTTT
J: TRBJ2-3
V: TRBV5-5
size: many
D: NA

CDR3: CASSHEGHTEALF
DNA: TGTGCCAGCAGCCACGAGGGGCACACCGAAGCTTTATTT
J: TRBJ1-1
V: TRBV3-1
size: NA
D: NA

CDR3: CASRPGFNYGYTF
DNA: TGTGCCAGCAGACCGGGCTTCAACTATGGCTACACCTTC
J: TRBJ1-2
V: TRBV28
size: many
D: NA

CDR3: CSVEDWGNGYTF
DNA: TGCAGCGTTGAAGATTGGGGGAATGGCTACACCTTC
J: TRBJ1-2
V: TRBV29-1
size: many
D: NA

CDR3: CASRGTVNYGYTF
DNA: TGTGCCAGTAGGGGAACAGTTAACTATGGCTACACCTTC
J: TRBJ1-2
V: TRBV19
size: many
D: NA

CDR3: CSVEDPRSPPDEQFF
DNA: TGCAGCGTTGAAGATCCGAGAAGTCCCCCGGATGAGCAGTTCTTC
J: TRBJ2-1
V: TRBV29-1
size: many
D: NA

CDR3: CASRPLGTAGEAFF
DNA: TGTGCCAGCAGGCCCCTCGGGACAGCCGGAGAAGCTTTCTTT
J: TRBJ1-1
V: TRBV12-3/TRBV12-4
size: many
D: TRBD1

CDR3: CAWRGTDRDTQYF
DNA: TGTGCCTGGAGGGGGACAGATCGGGATACGCAGTATTTT
J: TRBJ2-3
V: TRBV30
size: NA
D: TRBD1

CDR3: CAWSFRDTEAFF
DNA: TGTGCCTGGAGCTTTAGAGACACTGAAGCTTTCTTT
J: TRBJ1-1
V: TRBV30
size: few
D: NA

CDR3: CSAMSPRSTEAFF
DNA: TGCAGTGCTATGAGCCCTCGGAGCACTGAAGCTTTCTTT
J: TRBJ1-1
V: TRBV20-1
size: NA
D: NA

CDR3: CSASSPSADTQYF
DNA: TGCAGTGCTAGTTCCCCGAGCGCAGATACGCAGTATTTT
J: TRBJ2-3
V: TRBV20-1
size: many
D: NA

CDR3: CSVERVEAFF
DNA: TGCAGCGTTGAAAGGGTTGAAGCTTTCTTT
J: TRBJ1-1
V: TRBV29-1
size: many
D: NA

CDR3: CASSPGHTSRDTQYF
DNA: TGTGCCAGCAGCCCAGGTCATACCTCCCGGGATACGCAGTATTTT
J: TRBJ2-3
V: TRBV7-2
size: many
D: NA

CDR3: CSAARPSGSGANVLTF
DNA: TGCAGTGCAGCCAGGCCCTCCGGGAGTGGGGCCAACGTCCTGACTTTC
J: TRBJ2-6
V: TRBV20-1
size: many
D: NA

CDR3: CASSLKGSSTGELFF
DNA: TGCGCCAGCAGCTTAAAAGGCAGTAGCACCGGGGAGCTGTTTTTT
J: TRBJ2-2
V: TRBV5-1
size: medium-sized
D: NA

CDR3: CASSHAGMGTIGYTF
DNA: TGTGCCAGCAGCCACGCCGGCATGGGGACTATTGGCTACACCTTC
J: TRBJ1-2
V: TRBV7-9
size: many
D: NA

CDR3: CASSLGQPNSGNTIYF
DNA: TGCGCCAGCAGCCTGGGACAGCCTAACTCTGGAAACACCATATATTTT
J: TRBJ1-3
V: TRBV5-1
size: many
D: TRBD1

CDR3: CASSLGQGATNEKLFF
DNA: TGTGCCAGCAGCCTGGGACAGGGTGCAACTAATGAAAAACTGTTTTTT
J: TRBJ1-4
V: TRBV5-6
size: many
D: TRBD1

CDR3: CASTRQDRTDTQYF
DNA: TGTGCCAGCACCCGGCAGGACCGCACAGATACGCAGTATTTT
J: TRBJ2-3
V: TRBV2
size: many
D: NA

CDR3: CSAREGGLYYEQYF
DNA: TGCAGTGCTAGAGAAGGAGGACTATACTACGAGCAGTACTTC
J: TRBJ2-7
V: TRBV20-1
size: many
D: NA

CDR3: CASSLMAGTGDIQYF
DNA: TGTGCCAGCAGCTTAATGGCTGGGACAGGGGACATTCAGTACTTC
J: TRBJ2-4
V: TRBV7-9
size: NA
D: TRBD1

CDR3: CSARGTGGDTQYF
DNA: TGCAGTGCTAGAGGCACGGGGGGAGATACGCAGTATTTT
J: TRBJ2-3
V: TRBV20-1
size: many
D: TRBD2